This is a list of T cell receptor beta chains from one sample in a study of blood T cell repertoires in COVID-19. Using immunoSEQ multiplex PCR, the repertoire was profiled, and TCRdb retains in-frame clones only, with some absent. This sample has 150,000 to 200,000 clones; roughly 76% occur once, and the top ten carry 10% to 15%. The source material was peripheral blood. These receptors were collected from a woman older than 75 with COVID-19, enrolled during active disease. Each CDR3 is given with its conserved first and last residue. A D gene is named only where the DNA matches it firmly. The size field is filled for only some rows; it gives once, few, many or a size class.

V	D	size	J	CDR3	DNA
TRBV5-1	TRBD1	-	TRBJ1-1	CASSRPGQGVEAFF	TGCGCCAGCAGTCGCCCGGGACAGGGTGTTGAAGCTTTCTTT
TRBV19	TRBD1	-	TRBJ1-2	CASSTGQPNLYGYTF	TGTGCCAGTAGTACGGGACAGCCTAACCTCTATGGCTACACCTTC
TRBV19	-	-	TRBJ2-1	CASSTPLGRPFF	TGTGCCAGTAGTACCCCCCTAGGCCGCCCGTTCTTC
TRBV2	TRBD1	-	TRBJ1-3	CASRPQGAWGNTIYF	TGTGCCAGCAGACCACAGGGGGCATGGGGAAACACCATATATTTT
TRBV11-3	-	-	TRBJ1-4	CASSLGQSNEKLFF	TGTGCCAGCAGCTTAGGACAGAGTAATGAAAAACTGTTTTTT
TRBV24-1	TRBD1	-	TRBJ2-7	CATSDPGTGGYEQYF	TGTGCCACCAGTGATCCCGGGACAGGCGGCTACGAGCAGTACTTC
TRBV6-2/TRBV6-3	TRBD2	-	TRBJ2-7	CASSDGTSGRSYEQYF	TGTGCCAGCAGTGACGGGACTAGCGGGAGGTCGTACGAGCAGTACTTC
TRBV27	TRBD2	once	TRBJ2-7	CASSSSPSGRAGEQYF	TGTGCCAGCAGTTCCTCCCCTAGCGGGAGGGCCGGGGAGCAGTACTTC
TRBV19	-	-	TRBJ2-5	CASGVGGLQETQYF	TGTGCCAGTGGGGTTGGAGGACTTCAAGAGACCCAGTACTTC
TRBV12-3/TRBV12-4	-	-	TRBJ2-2	CASSLTYTGELFF	TGTGCCAGCAGTTTGACATACACCGGGGAGCTGTTTTTT
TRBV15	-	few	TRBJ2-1	CATSRAGTYSYNEQFF	TGTGCCACCAGCAGGGCCGGGACATACTCCTACAATGAGCAGTTCTTC
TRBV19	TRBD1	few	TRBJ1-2	CASSLDRGGPYGYTF	TGTGCCAGTAGTCTGGACAGGGGGGGACCCTATGGCTACACCTTC
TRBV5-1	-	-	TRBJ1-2	CASSLDRIYGYTF	TGCGCCAGCAGCTTGGACAGGATCTATGGCTACACCTTC
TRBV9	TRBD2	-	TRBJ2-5	CASSATSWETQYF	TGTGCCAGCAGCGCGACTAGCTGGGAGACCCAGTACTTC
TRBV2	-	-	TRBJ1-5	CASSGEGLANQPQHF	TGTGCCAGCAGTGGGGAGGGGTTAGCAAATCAGCCCCAGCATTTT
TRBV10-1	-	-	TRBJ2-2	CASSPGLGGELFF	TGCGCCAGCAGTCCCGGACTCGGCGGGGAGCTGTTTTTT
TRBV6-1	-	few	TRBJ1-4	CASSEGPGIHFTHF	TGTGCCAGCAGTGAAGGCCCCGGGATCCATTTCACTCATTTT
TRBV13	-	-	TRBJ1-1	CASRVRGGVNTEAFF	TGTGCCAGCAGGGTCCGGGGGGGCGTGAACACTGAAGCTTTCTTT
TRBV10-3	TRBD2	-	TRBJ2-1	CAISESGRGAYNEQFF	TGTGCCATCAGTGAGTCTGGGCGGGGGGCCTACAATGAGCAGTTCTTC
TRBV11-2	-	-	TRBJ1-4	CASSLLINEKLFF	TGTGCCAGCAGCTTACTAATTAATGAAAAACTGTTTTTT
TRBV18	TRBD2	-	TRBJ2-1	CASSPRLAGEVNEQFF	TGTGCCAGCTCACCTAGGCTAGCGGGGGAGGTGAATGAGCAGTTCTTC
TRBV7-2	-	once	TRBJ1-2	CASSLTPAGPYGYTF	TGTGCCAGCAGCTTAACTCCCGCAGGCCCCTATGGCTACACCTTC
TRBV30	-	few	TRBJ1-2	CAFSGANYGYTF	TGTGCCTTCTCAGGGGCGAACTATGGCTACACCTTC
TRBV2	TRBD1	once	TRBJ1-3	CASSVIGDSSGNTIYF	TGTGCCAGCAGCGTTATTGGGGACAGCTCTGGAAACACCATATATTTT
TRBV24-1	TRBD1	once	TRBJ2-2	CATETGTGDTGELFF	TGTGCCACCGAGACCGGGACAGGGGACACCGGGGAGCTGTTTTTT